This TCR beta chain was sequenced during a study of T cell changes during pregnancy in multiple sclerosis. Profiled with immunoSEQ multiplex PCR; TCRdb holds only in-frame clones, not every one. This table holds 45,000 to 70,000 clones, 80% to 95% found once. The CDR3 covers 16 residues. Germline CDR1 and CDR2: SGHVS and FQNEAQ. V was trimmed by 4 bases and J by 5 bases, leaving 21 bases between them. Sequencing was performed on CD4+ T cells from peripheral blood mononuclear cells, taken after pregnancy. The chain employs TRBV7-8 and TRBJ2-7, with unresolved D. This receptor was identified in a female donor with multiple sclerosis, enrolled in a pregnancy study. As DNA, the CDR3 is TGTGCCAGCAGCTCCCGTTTCCGAGGAATGGTCCACGAGCAGTACTTC. This sequence encodes CASSSRFRGMVHEQYF.